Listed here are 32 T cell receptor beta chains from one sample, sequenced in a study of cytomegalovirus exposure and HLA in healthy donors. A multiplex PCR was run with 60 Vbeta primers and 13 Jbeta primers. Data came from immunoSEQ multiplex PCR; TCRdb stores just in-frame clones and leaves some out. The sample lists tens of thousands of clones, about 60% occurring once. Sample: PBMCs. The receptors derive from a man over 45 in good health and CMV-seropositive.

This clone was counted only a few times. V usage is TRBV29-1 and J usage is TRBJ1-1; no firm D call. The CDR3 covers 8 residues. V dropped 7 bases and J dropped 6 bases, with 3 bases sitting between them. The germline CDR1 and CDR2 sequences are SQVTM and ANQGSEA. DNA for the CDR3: TGCAGCGCCTCTGAAGCTTTCTTT. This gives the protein CSASEAFF.

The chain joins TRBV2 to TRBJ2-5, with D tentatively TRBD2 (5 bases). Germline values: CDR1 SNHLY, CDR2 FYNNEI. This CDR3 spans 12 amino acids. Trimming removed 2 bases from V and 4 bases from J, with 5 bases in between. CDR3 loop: CASSELAETQYF. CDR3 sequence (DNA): TGTGCCAGCAGTGAACTAGCAGAGACCCAGTACTTC.

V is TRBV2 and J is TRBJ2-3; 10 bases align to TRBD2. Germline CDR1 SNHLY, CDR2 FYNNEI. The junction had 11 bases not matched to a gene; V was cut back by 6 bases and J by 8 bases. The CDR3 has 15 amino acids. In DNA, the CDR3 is TGTGCCAGCAGCGACAGCGGGGGGGCAGTCGGTACGCAGTATTTT. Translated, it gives CASSDSGGAVGTQYF.

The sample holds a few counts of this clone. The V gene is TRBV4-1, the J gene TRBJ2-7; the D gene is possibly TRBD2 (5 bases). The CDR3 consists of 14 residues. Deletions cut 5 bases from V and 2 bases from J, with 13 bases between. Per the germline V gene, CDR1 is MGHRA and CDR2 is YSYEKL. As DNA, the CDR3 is TGCGCCAGCAGCTTAACTAGAGCGGCCTACGAGCAGTACTTC. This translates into CASSLTRAAYEQYF.

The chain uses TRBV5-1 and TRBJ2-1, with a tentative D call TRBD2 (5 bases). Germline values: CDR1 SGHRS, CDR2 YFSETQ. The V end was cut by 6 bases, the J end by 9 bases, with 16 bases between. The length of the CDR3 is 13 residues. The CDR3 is CASTSDSAGEQFF. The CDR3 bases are TGCGCCAGCACCTCCGACTCCGCGGGTGAGCAGTTCTTC.

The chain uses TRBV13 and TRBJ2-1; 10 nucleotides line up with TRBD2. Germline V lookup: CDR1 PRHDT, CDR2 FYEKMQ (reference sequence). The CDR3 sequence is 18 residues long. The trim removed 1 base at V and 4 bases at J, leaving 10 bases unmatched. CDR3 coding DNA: TGTGCCAGCAGCTTAGTCAACCTACTAGCGGGATTTTACAATGAGCAGTTCTTC. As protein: CASSLVNLLAGFYNEQFF.

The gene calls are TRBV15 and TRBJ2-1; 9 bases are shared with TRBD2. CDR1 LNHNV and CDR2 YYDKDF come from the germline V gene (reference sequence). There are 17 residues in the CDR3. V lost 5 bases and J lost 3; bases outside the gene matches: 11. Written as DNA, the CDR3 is TGTGCCACCAGCCTATCGGGGAAGCGGGGGGACTACAATGAGCAGTTCTTC. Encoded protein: CATSLSGKRGDYNEQFF.

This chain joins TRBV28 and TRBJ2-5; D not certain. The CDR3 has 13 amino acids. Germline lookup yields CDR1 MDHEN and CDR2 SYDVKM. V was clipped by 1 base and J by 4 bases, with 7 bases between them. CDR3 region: CASSLSGRETQYF. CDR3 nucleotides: TGTGCCAGCAGTTTATCGGGTAGAGAGACCCAGTACTTC.

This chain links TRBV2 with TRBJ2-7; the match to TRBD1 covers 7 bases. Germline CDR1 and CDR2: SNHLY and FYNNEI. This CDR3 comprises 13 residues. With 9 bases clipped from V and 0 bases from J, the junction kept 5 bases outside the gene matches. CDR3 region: CASQDRASYEQYF. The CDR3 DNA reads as TGTGCCAGTCAAGACAGGGCCTCCTACGAGCAGTACTTC.

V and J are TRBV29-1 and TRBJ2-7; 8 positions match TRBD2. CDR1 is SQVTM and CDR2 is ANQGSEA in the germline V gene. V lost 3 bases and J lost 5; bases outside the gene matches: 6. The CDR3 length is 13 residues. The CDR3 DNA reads TGCAGCGTTGATACCAGCGGGAGCCACGAGCAGTACTTC. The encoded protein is CSVDTSGSHEQYF.

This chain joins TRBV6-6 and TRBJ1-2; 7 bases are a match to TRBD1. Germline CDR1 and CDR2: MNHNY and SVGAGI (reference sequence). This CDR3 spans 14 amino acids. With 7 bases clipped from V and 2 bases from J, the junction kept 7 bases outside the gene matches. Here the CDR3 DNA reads TGTGCCAGCACGCTGACAGGGAGGAACTATGGCTACACCTTC. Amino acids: CASTLTGRNYGYTF.

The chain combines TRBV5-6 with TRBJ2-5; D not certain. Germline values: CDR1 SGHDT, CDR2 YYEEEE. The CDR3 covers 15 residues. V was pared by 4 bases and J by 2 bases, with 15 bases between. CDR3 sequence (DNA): TGTGCCAGCAGCCCCGCGAGAGTTTATCAAGAGACCCAGTACTTC. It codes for CASSPARVYQETQYF.

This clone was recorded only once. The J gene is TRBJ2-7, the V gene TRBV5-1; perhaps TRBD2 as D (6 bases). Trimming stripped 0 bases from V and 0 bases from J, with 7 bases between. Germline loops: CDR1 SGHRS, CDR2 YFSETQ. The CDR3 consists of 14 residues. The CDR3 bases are TGCGCCAGCAGCTTGGACGGGAGCTCCTACGAGCAGTACTTC. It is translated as CASSLDGSSYEQYF. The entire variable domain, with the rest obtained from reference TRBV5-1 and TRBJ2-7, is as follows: KAGVTQTPRYLIKTRGQQVTLSCSPISGHRSVSWYQQTPGQGLQFLFEYFSETQRNKGNFPGRFSGRQFSNSRSEMNVSTLELGDSALYLCASSLDGSSYEQYFGPGTRLTVT.

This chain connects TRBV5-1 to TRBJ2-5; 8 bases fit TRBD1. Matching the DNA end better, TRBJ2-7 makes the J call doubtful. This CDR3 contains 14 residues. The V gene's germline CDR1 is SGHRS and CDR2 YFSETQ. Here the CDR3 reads CASSFGQGVYEQYF. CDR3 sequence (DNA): TGCGCCAGCAGCTTCGGACAGGGTGTCTACGAGCAGTACTTC.

The CDR3 spells CASSIVEGNNQPQHF. The CDR3 nucleotides are TGTGCCAGTAGTATAGTGGAGGGAAACAATCAGCCCCAGCATTTT. The chain uses TRBV19 and TRBJ1-5; D is unresolved. Germline assignment: CDR1 LNHDA and CDR2 SQIVND (reference sequence). Trimming left V 1 base short and J 3 bases short, with 10 bases between. The CDR3 sequence is 15 residues long.

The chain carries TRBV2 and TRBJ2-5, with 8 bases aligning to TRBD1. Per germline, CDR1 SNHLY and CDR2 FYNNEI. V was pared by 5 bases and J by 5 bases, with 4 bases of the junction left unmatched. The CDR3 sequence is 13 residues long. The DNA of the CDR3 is TGTGCCAGCAGTTGGACAGGGCGGGAGACCCAGTACTTC. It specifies CASSWTGRETQYF.

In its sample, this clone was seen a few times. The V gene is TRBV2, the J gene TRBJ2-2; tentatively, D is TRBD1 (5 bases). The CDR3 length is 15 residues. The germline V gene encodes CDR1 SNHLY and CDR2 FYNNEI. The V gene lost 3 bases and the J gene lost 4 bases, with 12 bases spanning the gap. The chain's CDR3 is CASSDETVPTGELFF. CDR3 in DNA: TGTGCCAGCAGTGATGAGACAGTTCCCACCGGGGAGCTGTTTTTT.

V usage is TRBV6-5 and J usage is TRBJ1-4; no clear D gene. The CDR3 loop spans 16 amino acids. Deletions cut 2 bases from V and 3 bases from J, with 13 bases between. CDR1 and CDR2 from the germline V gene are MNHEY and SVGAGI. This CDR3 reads CASSYTTPGSNEKLFF. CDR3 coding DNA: TGTGCCAGCAGTTACACCACCCCGGGTTCTAATGAAAAACTGTTTTTT.

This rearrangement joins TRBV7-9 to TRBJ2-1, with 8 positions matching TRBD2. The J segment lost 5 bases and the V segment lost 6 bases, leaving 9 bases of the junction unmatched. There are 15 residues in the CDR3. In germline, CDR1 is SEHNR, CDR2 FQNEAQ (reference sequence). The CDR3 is CASSQKRGYDNEQFF. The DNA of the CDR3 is TGTGCCAGCAGTCAGAAGCGGGGGTACGACAATGAGCAGTTCTTC. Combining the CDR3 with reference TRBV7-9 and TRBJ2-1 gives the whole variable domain DTGVSQNPRHKITKRGQNVTFRCDPISEHNRLYWYRQTLGQGPEFLTYFQNEAQLEKSRLLSDRFSAERPKGSFSTLEIQRTEQGDSAMYLCASSQKRGYDNEQFFGPGTRLTVL.

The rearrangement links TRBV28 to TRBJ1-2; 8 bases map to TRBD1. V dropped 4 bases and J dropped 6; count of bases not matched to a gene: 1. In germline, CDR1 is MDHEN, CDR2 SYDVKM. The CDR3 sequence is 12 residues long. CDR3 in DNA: TGTGCCAGCAGTTCGACAGGGGATGGCTACACCTTC. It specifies CASSSTGDGYTF.

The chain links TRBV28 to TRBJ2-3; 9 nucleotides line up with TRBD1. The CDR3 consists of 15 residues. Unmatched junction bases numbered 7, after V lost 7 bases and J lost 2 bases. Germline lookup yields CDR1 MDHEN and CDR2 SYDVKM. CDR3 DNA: TGTGCCAGCACCCGGCGGGACAGGGTCACAGATACGCAGTATTTT. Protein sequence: CASTRRDRVTDTQYF.

The CDR3 reads CASSLTPGQQETQYF. Here the CDR3 DNA reads TGCGCCAGCAGCTTGACCCCGGGACAGCAAGAGACCCAGTACTTC. This chain joins TRBV5-1 and TRBJ2-5, with 7 bases aligning to TRBD1. CDR1 and CDR2 (germline): SGHRS, YFSETQ. The CDR3 extends over 15 amino acids. Trimming took 1 base from V and 2 from J; bases not matched to a gene: 5.

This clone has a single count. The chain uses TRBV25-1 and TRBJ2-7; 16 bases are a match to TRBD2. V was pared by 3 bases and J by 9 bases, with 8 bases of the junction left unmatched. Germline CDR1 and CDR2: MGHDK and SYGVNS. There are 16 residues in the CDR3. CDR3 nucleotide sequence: TGTGCCAGCAGTGACCCTGGGGGGACTAGCGGGAGGGTGCAGTACTTC. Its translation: CASSDPGGTSGRVQYF.

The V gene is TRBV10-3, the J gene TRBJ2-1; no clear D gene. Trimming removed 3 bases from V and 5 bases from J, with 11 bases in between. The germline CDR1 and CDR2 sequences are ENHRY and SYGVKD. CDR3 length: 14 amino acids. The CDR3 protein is CAISDRNPNNEQFF. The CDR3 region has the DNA TGTGCCATCAGTGACAGGAACCCTAACAATGAGCAGTTCTTC.

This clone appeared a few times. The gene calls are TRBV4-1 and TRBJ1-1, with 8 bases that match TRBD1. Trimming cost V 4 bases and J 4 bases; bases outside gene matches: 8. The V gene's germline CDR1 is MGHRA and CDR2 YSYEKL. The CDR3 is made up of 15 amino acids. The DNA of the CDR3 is TGCGCCAGCAGCCTTGGACAGGGAAGAGTCACTGAAGCTTTCTTT. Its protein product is CASSLGQGRVTEAFF.

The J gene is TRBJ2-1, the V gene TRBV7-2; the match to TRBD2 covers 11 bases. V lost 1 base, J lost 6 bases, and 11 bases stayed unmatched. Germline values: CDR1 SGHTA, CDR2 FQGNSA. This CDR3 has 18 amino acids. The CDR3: CASSLGTSGRRRGNEQFF. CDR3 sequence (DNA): TGTGCCAGCAGCTTAGGGACTAGCGGGCGCCGAAGGGGCAATGAGCAGTTCTTC.

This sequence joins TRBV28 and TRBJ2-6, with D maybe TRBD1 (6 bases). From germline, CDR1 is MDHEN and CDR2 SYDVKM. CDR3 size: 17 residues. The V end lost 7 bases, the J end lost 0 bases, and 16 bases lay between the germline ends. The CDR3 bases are TGTGCCAGCACCCAAGGACAGAGAATCTCTGGGGCCAACGTCCTGACTTTC. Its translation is CASTQGQRISGANVLTF.

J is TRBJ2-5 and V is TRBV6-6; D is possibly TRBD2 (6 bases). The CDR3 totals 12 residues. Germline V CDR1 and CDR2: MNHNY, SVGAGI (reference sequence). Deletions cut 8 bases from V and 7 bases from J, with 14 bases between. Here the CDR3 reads CASRGDSGTQYF. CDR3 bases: TGTGCCAGCCGCGGGGACTCGGGGACCCAGTACTTC.

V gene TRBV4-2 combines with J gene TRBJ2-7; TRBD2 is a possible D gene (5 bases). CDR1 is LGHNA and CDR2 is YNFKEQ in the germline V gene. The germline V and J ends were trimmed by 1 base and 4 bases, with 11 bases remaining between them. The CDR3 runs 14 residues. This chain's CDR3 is CASSQGRTFYEQYF. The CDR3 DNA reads TGTGCCAGCAGCCAAGGGAGGACCTTTTACGAGCAGTACTTC.

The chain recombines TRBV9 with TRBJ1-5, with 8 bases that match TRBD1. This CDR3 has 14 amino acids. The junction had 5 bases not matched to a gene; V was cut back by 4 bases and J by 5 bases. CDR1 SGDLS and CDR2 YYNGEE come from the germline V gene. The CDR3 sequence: CASSPGQGHQPQHF. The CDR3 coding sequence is TGTGCCAGCAGCCCTGGACAGGGACATCAGCCCCAGCATTTT.

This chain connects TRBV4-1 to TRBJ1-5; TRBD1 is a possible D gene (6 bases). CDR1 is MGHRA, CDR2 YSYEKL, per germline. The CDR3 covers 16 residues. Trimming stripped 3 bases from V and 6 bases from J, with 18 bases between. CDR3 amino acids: CASSQSGTWVGQPQHF. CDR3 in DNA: TGCGCCAGCAGCCAGTCCGGGACATGGGTAGGTCAGCCCCAGCATTTT.

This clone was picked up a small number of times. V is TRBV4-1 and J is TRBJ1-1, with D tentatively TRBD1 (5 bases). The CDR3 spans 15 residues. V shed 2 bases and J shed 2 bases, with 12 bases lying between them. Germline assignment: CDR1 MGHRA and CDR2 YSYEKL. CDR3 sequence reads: CASSQWQGLNTEAFF. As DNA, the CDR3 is TGCGCCAGCAGCCAATGGCAGGGCCTAAACACTGAAGCTTTCTTT.